The 29 T cell receptor beta chains below all came from one sample that was sequenced in a study of response to subunit inactivated influenza vaccine. A single record per CDR3 protein comes from TCRdb applying MiXCR to the RT-PCR reads. Of some 500,000 distinct CDR3 sequences in the sample, 25% were seen once. This material consisted of CD4+ T cells sorted from PBMCs, taken 4 to 6 days after vaccination. The receptors shown here come from a man aged 45 to 65 who received an inactivated influenza vaccine.

This clonotype came up a few times. The chain recombines TRBV20-1 with TRBJ1-5; D unresolved. Trimming removed 0 bases at V and 0 bases at J, with 9 bases between. Germline CDR1 reads DFQATT; CDR2 reads SNEGSKA (reference sequence). This CDR3 region has 15 residues. CDR3 sequence (DNA): TGCAGTGCTAGAGAAGGAATTTATAGCAATCAGCCCCAGCATTTT. Residues: CSAREGIYSNQPQHF.

This clonotype was detected only a few times. This chain links TRBV18 with TRBJ2-2, with TRBD1 matching 9 bases. With 2 bases clipped from V and 6 bases from J, the junction kept 4 bases outside the gene matches. CDR1 is KGHSH and CDR2 is LQKENI in the germline V gene. This CDR3 comprises 15 residues. This CDR3 is CASSPGGQGAGELFF. The DNA of the CDR3 is TGTGCCAGCTCACCAGGGGGACAGGGAGCCGGGGAGCTGTTTTTT.

This clonotype has only a few counts. The rearrangement links TRBV5-1 to TRBJ2-5; D not certain. Germline V gene lookup returns CDR1 SGHRS and CDR2 YFSETQ. The CDR3 spans 17 residues. Deletions cut 4 bases from V and 2 bases from J, with 21 bases between. The CDR3 region is CASSRNNYATKQETQYF. The CDR3 DNA reads as TGCGCCAGCAGCCGGAACAACTATGCTACAAAACAAGAGACCCAGTACTTC.

This clonotype was detected a few times. V is TRBV24-1 and J is TRBJ2-1, with D possibly being TRBD2 (6 bases). The CDR3 runs 15 residues. CDR1 and CDR2 (germline): KGHDR, SFDVKD. V was trimmed by 5 bases and J by 9 bases, leaving 19 bases between them. CDR3: CATSGRERARPEQFF. CDR3 nucleotide sequence: TGTGCCACCAGTGGGAGGGAAAGGGCCCGTCCTGAGCAGTTCTTC.

This clonotype is a singleton in its sample. The chain employs TRBV7-9 and TRBJ2-3; D remains unclear. Deletions cut 8 bases from V and 2 bases from J, with 14 bases between. Germline CDR1 and CDR2: SEHNR and FQNEAQ (reference sequence). The CDR3 is 14 residues long. The CDR3 nucleotides are TGTGCCAGCTCCAATAGCCCGAACACAGATACGCAGTATTTT. Protein product: CASSNSPNTDTQYF. The full variable domain, completed using reference TRBV7-9 and TRBJ2-3, is DTGVSQNPRHKITKRGQNVTFRCDPISEHNRLYWYRQTLGQGPEFLTYFQNEAQLEKSRLLSDRFSAERPKGSFSTLEIQRTEQGDSAMYLCASSNSPNTDTQYFGPGTRLTVL.

This clonotype appeared a few times. The CDR3 loop reads CASSFGVGIGNQPQHF. For the CDR3, the DNA is TGTGCCAGCAGCTTTGGTGTGGGTATAGGGAATCAGCCCCAGCATTTT. This chain uses TRBV7-8 with TRBJ1-5; D gene uncertain. CDR1 and CDR2 (germline): SGHVS, FQNEAQ. V was cut by 3 bases and J by 4 bases, with 16 bases left in between. The CDR3 length is 16 residues.

The V call is TRBV7-8, the J call TRBJ2-3; a weak D match, TRBD2 (7 bases). V was shortened by 6 bases and J by 6 bases, with 16 bases between the two germline ends. CDR3 length equals 14 residues. Per the germline V gene, CDR1 is SGHVS and CDR2 is FQNEAQ. The CDR3 is CASRPGGAADTQYF. The CDR3 region has the DNA TGTGCCAGCAGACCTGGGGGGGCAGCCGATACGCAGTATTTT.

To note about this clonotype: The germline gene is not matched at one end of the junction; a read error may be the cause. The genes are TRBV3-1 and TRBJ1-1; D gene uncertain. Germline V gene sequence: CDR1 LGHDT, CDR2 YNNKEL (reference sequence). The CDR3 covers 16 residues. CDR3 region: CASSLSWTGLNTEAFF. In nucleotides, the CDR3 is TGTGCCAGCAGCCTTTCTTGGACGGGATTGAACACAGAAGCTTTCTTT.

The J gene is TRBJ1-1, the V gene TRBV5-1; 9 nucleotides agree with TRBD1. The CDR3 is made up of 13 amino acids. V trimming: 4 bases; J trimming: 7 bases; junction bases outside the gene matches: 5. Germline values: CDR1 SGHRS, CDR2 YFSETQ. The CDR3 nucleotides are TGCGCCAGCAGCGGGACAGGGTATGATGAAGCTTTCTTT. Protein: CASSGTGYDEAFF. Drawing the rest from reference TRBV5-1 and TRBJ1-1, the complete variable domain is KAGVTQTPRYLIKTRGQQVTLSCSPISGHRSVSWYQQTPGQGLQFLFEYFSETQRNKGNFPGRFSGRQFSNSRSEMNVSTLELGDSALYLCASSGTGYDEAFFGQGTRLTVV.

The chain is built from TRBV7-8 and TRBJ2-1; TRBD2 matches at 12 bases. The CDR3 is 14 residues long. The junction had 5 bases not matched to a gene; V was cut back by 7 bases and J by 7 bases. Germline V gene data show CDR1 as SGHVS and CDR2 as FQNEAQ. The CDR3 sequence is CASKTGTSGNEQFF. The DNA of the CDR3 is TGTGCCAGCAAAACCGGGACTAGCGGGAATGAGCAGTTCTTC.

The genes are TRBV4-3 and TRBJ2-2; 7 bases fit TRBD2. In germline, CDR1 is LGHNA, CDR2 YSLEER. Trimming removed 0 bases from V and 5 bases from J; junction bases left unmatched: 3. The length of the CDR3 is 15 residues. The CDR3 is CASSQEWGGTGELFF. The CDR3 DNA sequence: TGCGCCAGCAGCCAAGAGTGGGGAGGGACCGGGGAGCTGTTTTTT.

The chain links TRBV9 to TRBJ2-1; 7 bases are a match to TRBD2. CDR1 is SGDLS and CDR2 is YYNGEE in the germline V gene. V dropped 0 bases and J dropped 6; count of bases not matched to a gene: 6. The CDR3 is 15 residues long. This chain's CDR3 is CASSVDGRTSNEQFF. The CDR3 nucleotides read TGTGCCAGCAGCGTAGACGGGAGGACGAGCAATGAGCAGTTCTTC.

As for this clonotype: A much larger clone sits a single nucleotide away, making a read error possible. V gene TRBV12-3 or TRBV12-4 combines with J gene TRBJ2-1; 9 bases are a match to TRBD2. The trim removed 5 bases at V and 2 bases at J, leaving 7 bases unmatched. The CDR3 runs to 16 residues. The CDR3 nucleotides are TGTGCCAGCAGTCCTATAGCGGGAGTCCCCTACAATGAGCAGTTCTTC. This codes for CASSPIAGVPYNEQFF.

This clonotype has a handful of counts. V gene TRBV18 combines with J gene TRBJ1-5; no definite D call. The CDR3 covers 13 residues. V was shortened by 5 bases and J by 7 bases, with 12 bases between the two germline ends. Looked up from germline, CDR1 is KGHSH and CDR2 is LQKENI. The CDR3 spells CASSSHMWQPQHF. CDR3 DNA sequence: TGTGCCAGCTCATCACATATGTGGCAGCCCCAGCATTTT.

J is TRBJ2-5 and V is TRBV7-8; the match to TRBD2 covers 9 bases. The germline CDR1 and CDR2 sequences are SGHVS and FQNEAQ. V trimming: 5 bases; J trimming: 4 bases; junction bases outside the gene matches: 14. The length of the CDR3 is 17 residues. The CDR3 nucleotides are TGTGCCAGCAGCCCCCAGGGCGGGAGGGCCTTCGTAGAGACCCAGTACTTC. Translating it yields CASSPQGGRAFVETQYF.

The chain has TRBV27 and TRBJ2-3; the D is unclear. The V and J ends lost 3 bases and 1 base respectively, with 5 bases between them. In germline, CDR1 is MNHEY, CDR2 SMNVEV (reference sequence). The CDR3 is 13 amino acids. Here the CDR3 reads CASSFYRTDTQYF. CDR3 sequence (DNA): TGTGCCAGCAGTTTCTACCGCACAGATACGCAGTATTTT.

This clonotype was counted once. The chain carries TRBV11-2 and TRBJ2-3; TRBD2 matches at 11 bases. Germline lookup yields CDR1 SGHAT and CDR2 FQNNGV. V trimming: 4 bases; J trimming: 0 bases; junction bases outside the gene matches: 12. There are 19 residues in the CDR3. The CDR3 region has the DNA TGTGCCAGCAGCTCCGGGACTAGCGGACTTTTCTCTAGCACAGATACGCAGTATTTT. It translates to CASSSGTSGLFSSTDTQYF.

The genes are TRBV5-4 and TRBJ2-5, with a tentative D call TRBD1 (6 bases). This CDR3 is 14 amino acids long. The V and J ends lost 4 bases and 1 base respectively, with 11 bases between them. Germline CDR1 and CDR2: SGHNT and YYREEE (reference sequence). In DNA form, the CDR3 reads TGTGCCAGCAGCAGAGGGACAACCCAAGAGACCCAGTACTTC. Translation gives CASSRGTTQETQYF. The full variable domain, its missing parts supplied by reference TRBV5-4 and TRBJ2-5, is ETGVTQSPTHLIKTRGQQVTLRCSSQSGHNTVSWYQQALGQGPQFIFQYYREEENGRGNFPPRFSGLQFPNYSSELNVNALELDDSALYLCASSRGTTQETQYFGPGTRLLVL.

The CDR3 sequence is CAISEVRFSEQYF. The CDR3 DNA sequence: TGTGCCATCAGTGAGGTTAGATTCAGCGAGCAGTACTTC. The rearrangement joins TRBV10-3 to TRBJ2-7; D unclear. This CDR3 contains 13 residues. The ends were cut back, 2 bases at V and 6 bases at J, with 11 bases in the middle. Germline V gene data show CDR1 as ENHRY and CDR2 as SYGVKD.

This clonotype has a handful of counts. The chain employs TRBV20-1 and TRBJ2-3; perhaps D is TRBD1 or TRBD2 (5 bases each). Trimming left V 0 bases short and J 5 bases short, with 12 bases between. This CDR3 comprises 14 residues. Germline V gene data show CDR1 as DFQATT and CDR2 as SNEGSKA (reference sequence). CDR3 coding DNA: TGCAGTGCTAGAGATGGTTCTGGGGGAGATACGCAGTATTTT. Translation: CSARDGSGGDTQYF.

The rearrangement links TRBV11-3 to TRBJ2-5; TRBD1 matches at 9 bases. J was trimmed by 7 bases and V by 2 bases; bases with no gene match: 8. The CDR3 loop spans 15 amino acids. Looked up from germline, CDR1 is SGHNT and CDR2 is YENEEA. The CDR3 coding sequence is TGTGCCAGCAGCTTAAGTGGACAGGGGAGAGGGACCCAGTACTTC. As protein: CASSLSGQGRGTQYF.

This chain links TRBV11-2 with TRBJ1-1; perhaps TRBD1 as D (6 bases). The CDR3 covers 18 residues. V shed 3 bases and J shed 1 base, with 21 bases lying between them. In germline, CDR1 is SGHAT, CDR2 FQNNGV. The CDR3 DNA reads as TGTGCCAGCAGCTTCGTACCCGAATGGGGACACACGAACACTGAAGCTTTCTTT. Encoded protein: CASSFVPEWGHTNTEAFF.

This clonotype occurred a few times. V usage is TRBV24-1 and J usage is TRBJ1-5; TRBD1 aligns across 8 bases. The CDR3 length is 13 residues. V was clipped by 7 bases and J by 9 bases; unmatched bases: 7. The germline gives CDR1 KGHDR, CDR2 SFDVKD. CDR3 region: CATRGSTGGPQHF. The DNA for the CDR3 is TGTGCCACCAGAGGAAGCACAGGGGGGCCCCAGCATTTT.

The rearrangement uses TRBV6-5 and TRBJ1-4, with D maybe TRBD1 (5 bases). Between the trimmed V and J ends, which lost 2 bases and 1 base, there was a span of 8 bases. Germline V lookup: CDR1 MNHEY, CDR2 SVGAGI. The CDR3 sequence is 15 residues long. CDR3 amino acids: CASSYLGGTNEKLFF. Written as DNA, the CDR3 is TGTGCCAGCAGTTACCTGGGGGGAACTAATGAAAAACTGTTTTTT.

This sequence joins TRBV11-3 and TRBJ2-7, with D unclear. CDR1 is SGHNT, CDR2 YENEEA, per germline. Between the trimmed V and J ends, which lost 1 base and 2 bases, there was a span of 12 bases. The CDR3 is 15 amino acids. The CDR3 DNA follows: TGTGCCAGCAGCTTAGGAAGTGGTTATACCTACGAGCAGTACTTC. It is translated as CASSLGSGYTYEQYF.

Concerning this clonotype: One end of the junction is discordant with germline, which a read error may explain. In DNA, the CDR3 is TGTGCCCGCAGCCGCGGGACAGACACTGAAGCTTTCTTT. Amino acid sequence: CARSRGTDTEAFF. The chain uses TRBV6-6 and TRBJ1-1, with 7 bases that match TRBD1. Germline V gene data show CDR1 as MNHNY and CDR2 as SVGAGI (reference sequence). The length of the CDR3 is 13 residues.

The J gene is TRBJ1-2, the V gene TRBV12-3 or TRBV12-4; D gene uncertain. V was clipped by 3 bases and J by 1 base, with 9 bases between them. This CDR3 has 14 amino acids. The CDR3 protein is CASSFGGVNYGYTF. The CDR3 coding sequence is TGTGCCAGCAGTTTCGGCGGTGTTAACTATGGCTACACCTTC.

The genes are TRBV4-2 and TRBJ1-5; 10 bases agree with TRBD1. J lost 6 bases, V lost 1 base, and 6 bases had no gene match. CDR1 and CDR2 from the germline V gene are LGHNA and YNFKEQ. The CDR3 consists of 16 residues. Here the CDR3 DNA reads TGTGCCAGCAGCCAAGCGGGGGGACAGGGGTTTCAGCCCCAGCATTTT. It yields the protein CASSQAGGQGFQPQHF.

This clonotype was observed a few times. The rearrangement uses TRBV3-1 and TRBJ2-7, with D possibly matching TRBD1 (6 bases). V dropped 3 bases and J dropped 7 bases, with 19 bases sitting between them. This CDR3 has 15 amino acids. Germline lookup yields CDR1 LGHDT and CDR2 YNNKEL (reference sequence). CDR3 nucleotide sequence: TGTGCCAGCAGCCACACAACCAGGGGTTCTGGGGAGCAGTACTTC. Protein sequence: CASSHTTRGSGEQYF.